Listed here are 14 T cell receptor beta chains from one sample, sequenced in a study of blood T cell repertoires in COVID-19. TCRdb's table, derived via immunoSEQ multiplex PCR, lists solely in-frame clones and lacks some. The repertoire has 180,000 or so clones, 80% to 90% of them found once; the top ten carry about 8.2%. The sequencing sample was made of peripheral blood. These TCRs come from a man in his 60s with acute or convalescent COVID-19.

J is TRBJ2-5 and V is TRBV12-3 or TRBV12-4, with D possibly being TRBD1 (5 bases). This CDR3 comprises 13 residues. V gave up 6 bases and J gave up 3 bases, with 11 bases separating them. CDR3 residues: CASSRWGEETQYF. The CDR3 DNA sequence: TGTGCCAGCAGCCGATGGGGCGAAGAGACCCAGTACTTC.

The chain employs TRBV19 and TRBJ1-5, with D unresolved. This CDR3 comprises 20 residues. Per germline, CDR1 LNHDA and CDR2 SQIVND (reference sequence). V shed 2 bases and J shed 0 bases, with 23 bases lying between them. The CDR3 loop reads CASSIKREKVPSDSNQPQHF. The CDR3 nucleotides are TGTGCCAGTAGTATAAAGAGGGAGAAGGTCCCTAGCGATAGCAATCAGCCCCAGCATTTT.

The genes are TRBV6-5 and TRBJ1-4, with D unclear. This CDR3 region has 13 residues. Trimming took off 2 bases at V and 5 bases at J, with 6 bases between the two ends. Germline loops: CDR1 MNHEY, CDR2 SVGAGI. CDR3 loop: CASSYRRNEKLFF. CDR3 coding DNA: TGTGCCAGCAGTTACAGGAGGAATGAAAAACTGTTTTTT.

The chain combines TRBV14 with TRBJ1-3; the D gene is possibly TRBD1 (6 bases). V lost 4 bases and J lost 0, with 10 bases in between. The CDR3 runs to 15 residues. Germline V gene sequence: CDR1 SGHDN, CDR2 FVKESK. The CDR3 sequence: CASSLGTNSGNTIYF. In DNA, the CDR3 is TGTGCCAGCAGCCTCGGGACAAACTCTGGAAACACCATATATTTT.

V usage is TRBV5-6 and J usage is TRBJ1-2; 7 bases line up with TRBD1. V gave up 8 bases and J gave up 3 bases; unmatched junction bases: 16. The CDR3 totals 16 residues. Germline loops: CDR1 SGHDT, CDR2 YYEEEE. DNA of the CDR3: TGTGCCAGTCCGGGGGAAGACGGGACAGCCCACTATGGCTACACCTTC. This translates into CASPGEDGTAHYGYTF.

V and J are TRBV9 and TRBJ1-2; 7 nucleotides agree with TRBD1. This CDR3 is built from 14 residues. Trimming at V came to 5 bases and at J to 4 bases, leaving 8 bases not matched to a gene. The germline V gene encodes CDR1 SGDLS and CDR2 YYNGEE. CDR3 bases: TGTGCCAGCAGGGAACCACAGGGGCCCTATGGCTACACCTTC. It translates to CASREPQGPYGYTF.

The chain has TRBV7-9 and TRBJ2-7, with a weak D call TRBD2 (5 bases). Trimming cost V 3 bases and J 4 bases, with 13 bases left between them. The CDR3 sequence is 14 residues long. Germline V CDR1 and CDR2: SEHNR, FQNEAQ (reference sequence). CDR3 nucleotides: TGTGCCAGCAGCTTTAACGGACTTTGGTACGAGCAGTACTTC. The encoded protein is CASSFNGLWYEQYF.

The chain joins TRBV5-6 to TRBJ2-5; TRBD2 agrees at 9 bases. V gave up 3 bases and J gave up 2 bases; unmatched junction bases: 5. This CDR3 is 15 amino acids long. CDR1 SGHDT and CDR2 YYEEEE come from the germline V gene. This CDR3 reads CASSWGGRVQETQYF. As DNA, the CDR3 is TGTGCCAGCAGCTGGGGCGGGAGGGTTCAAGAGACCCAGTACTTC.

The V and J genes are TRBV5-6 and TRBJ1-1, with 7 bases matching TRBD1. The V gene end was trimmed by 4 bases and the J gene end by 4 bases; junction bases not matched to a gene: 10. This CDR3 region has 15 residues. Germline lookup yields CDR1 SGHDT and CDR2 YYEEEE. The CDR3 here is CASSHLTRDSTEAFF. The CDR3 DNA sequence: TGTGCCAGCAGCCACCTAACACGGGACAGCACTGAAGCTTTCTTT. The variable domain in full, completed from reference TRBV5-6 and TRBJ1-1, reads DAGVTQSPTHLIKTRGQQVTLRCSPKSGHDTVSWYQQALGQGPQFIFQYYEEEERQRGNFPDRFSGHQFPNYSSELNVNALLLGDSALYLCASSHLTRDSTEAFFGQGTRLTVV.

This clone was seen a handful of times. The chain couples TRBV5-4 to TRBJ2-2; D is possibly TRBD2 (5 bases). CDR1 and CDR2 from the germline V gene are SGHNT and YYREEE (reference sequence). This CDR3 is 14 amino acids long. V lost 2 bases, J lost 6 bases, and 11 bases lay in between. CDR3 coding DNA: TGTGCCAGCAGCTTTGGAGGCTCCGCCGGGGAGCTGTTTTTT. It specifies CASSFGGSAGELFF.

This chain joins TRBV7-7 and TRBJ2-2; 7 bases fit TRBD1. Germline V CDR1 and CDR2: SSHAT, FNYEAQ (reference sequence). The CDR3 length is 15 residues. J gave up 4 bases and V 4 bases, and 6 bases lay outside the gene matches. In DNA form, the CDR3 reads TGTGCCAGCAGCTCCAACAGGGGCGGCACCGGGGAGCTGTTTTTT. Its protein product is CASSSNRGGTGELFF.

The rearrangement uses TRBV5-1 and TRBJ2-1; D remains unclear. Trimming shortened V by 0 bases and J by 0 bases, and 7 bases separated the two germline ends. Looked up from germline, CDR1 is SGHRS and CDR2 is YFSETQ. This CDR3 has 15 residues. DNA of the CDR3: TGCGCCAGCAGCTTGGATCTGAGCTCCTACAATGAGCAGTTCTTC. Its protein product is CASSLDLSSYNEQFF.

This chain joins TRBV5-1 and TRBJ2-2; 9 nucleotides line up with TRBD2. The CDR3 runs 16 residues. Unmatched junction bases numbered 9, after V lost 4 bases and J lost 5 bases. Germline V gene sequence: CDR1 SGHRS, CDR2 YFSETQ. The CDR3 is CASSQALAGRTGELFF. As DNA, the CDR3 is TGCGCCAGCAGCCAAGCGCTAGCGGGACGTACCGGGGAGCTGTTTTTT.

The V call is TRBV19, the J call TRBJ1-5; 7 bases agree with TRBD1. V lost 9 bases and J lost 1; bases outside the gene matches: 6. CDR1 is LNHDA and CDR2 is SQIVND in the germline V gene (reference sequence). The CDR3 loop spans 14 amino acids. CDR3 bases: TGTGCCAGACAGGGGTGGAGGAGCAATCAGCCCCAGCATTTT. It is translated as CARQGWRSNQPQHF. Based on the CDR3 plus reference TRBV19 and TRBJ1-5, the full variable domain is DGGITQSPKYLFRKEGQNVTLSCEQNLNHDAMYWYRQDPGQGLRLIYYSQIVNDFQKGDIAEGYSVSREKKESFPLTVTSAQKNPTAFYLCARQGWRSNQPQHFGDGTRLSIL.